One T cell receptor (beta chain) is described in this entry. Its target is not known. Preparation of the TCRbeta library involved a method that used unique molecular identifiers. One entry per CDR3 protein results from TCRdb running MiXCR on the PCR reads. The sample records approximately 210,000 distinct CDR3 sequences, over 15% being singletons. The ends lost 5 bases at V and 7 bases at J; junction bases unmatched: 11. The CDR3 contains 14 residues. The germline CDR1 and CDR2 sequences are SGHTA and FQGNSA. The sample originates from a study of T-cell reconstitution after alpha-beta-depleted transplantation in children. General observations from the study: It was newly produced T cells that mostly accounted for T-cell counts and diversity one year after transplant. It was reported that alpha-beta T cells came from several hundred expanded graft clones (about two months after transplant).

The chain carries TRBV7-2 and TRBJ2-7, with 7 bases identical to TRBD1. The receptor was isolated from a male patient between 2 and 10 years old who had a stem cell transplant for acute lymphoblastic leukemia, so the T cells may come from the graft donor. This material consisted of PBMCs, mostly from graft donor cells, taken 360 days after TCRalphabeta/CD19-depleted stem cell transplant. The CDR3 sequence is CASSPDRVQREQYF. The DNA of the CDR3 is TGTGCCAGCAGCCCCGACAGGGTCCAGAGGGAGCAGTACTTC.